The 24 T cell receptor beta chains listed next were all sequenced from one sample in a study of cytomegalovirus exposure and HLA in healthy donors (dated by TCRdb to about 2017). The library came from the immunoSEQ multiplex PCR assay. TCRdb retrieved this table from immuneACCESS and kept in-frame rearrangements only. Not all clones are present; in checked studies, unresolved V genes account for under half, and no reason is known for the remainder. For this sample the table gives 65,000 to 85,000 clones, of which 90% to 95% were detected only once. 0.69% of the sample belongs to the ten largest clones. The sequencing sample was made of PBMCs. Source of these receptors: a woman younger than 35 in good health and CMV-seronegative.

The chain employs TRBV13 and TRBJ1-2; no clear D. The germline V gene has CDR1 PRHDT and CDR2 FYEKMQ (reference sequence). Trimming stripped 0 bases from V and 6 bases from J, with 11 bases between. The CDR3 sequence is 14 residues long. This CDR3 is CASSLGTKLNGYTF. CDR3 DNA: TGTGCCAGCAGCTTAGGGACAAAATTAAATGGCTACACCTTC.

This chain uses TRBV11-2 with TRBJ1-1; weak D call: TRBD1 (5 bases). The V end was cut by 3 bases, the J end by 6 bases, with 20 bases between. The CDR3 sequence is 16 residues long. Germline values: CDR1 SGHAT, CDR2 FQNNGV. The CDR3 coding sequence is TGTGCCAGCAGCTTTGATTATTGGACAAACGATCCTGAAGCTTTCTTT. Encoded protein: CASSFDYWTNDPEAFF.

This sequence joins TRBV11-2 and TRBJ1-4; D is possibly TRBD1 (6 bases). The V gene lost 0 bases and the J gene lost 8 bases, with 16 bases spanning the gap. The CDR3 has 16 amino acids. Germline V gene lookup returns CDR1 SGHAT and CDR2 FQNNGV. CDR3 sequence: CASSLDTLGHREKLFF. CDR3 in DNA: TGTGCCAGCAGCTTAGATACATTGGGACACAGAGAAAAACTGTTTTTT.

V usage is TRBV15 and J usage is TRBJ1-5; 8 nucleotides agree with TRBD1. The CDR3 totals 17 residues. Trimming cost V 1 base and J 5 bases; bases outside gene matches: 10. Germline lookup yields CDR1 LNHNV and CDR2 YYDKDF (reference sequence). As DNA, the CDR3 is TGTGCCACCAGCAGAGTCCCTACGACAGGGGTCGATCAGCCCCAGCATTTT. This encodes CATSRVPTTGVDQPQHF.

The chain links TRBV5-4 to TRBJ2-5; no definite D call. This CDR3 is built from 13 residues. Germline V gene data show CDR1 as SGHNT and CDR2 as YYREEE (reference sequence). Trimming shortened V by 0 bases and J by 3 bases, and 6 bases separated the two germline ends. The CDR3 bases are TGTGCCAGCAGCTTGGAGCTAGAAGAGACCCAGTACTTC. Amino acids: CASSLELEETQYF.

The chain links TRBV10-3 to TRBJ2-4, with 7 bases matching TRBD2. This CDR3 region has 15 residues. After removal of 6 bases from V and 11 bases from J, the junction contained 16 bases not matched to a gene. Germline V gives CDR1 ENHRY, CDR2 SYGVKD. The CDR3 bases are TGTGCCATCAGGGAAGGACTAGAGTCCCTTGCCGTTCAGTACTTC. Amino acids: CAIREGLESLAVQYF.

The rearrangement uses TRBV5-4 and TRBJ2-5; 11 nucleotides line up with TRBD2. CDR1 SGHNT and CDR2 YYREEE come from the germline V gene (reference sequence). V lost 2 bases, J lost 4 bases, and 7 bases stayed unmatched. The CDR3 has 16 amino acids. The chain's CDR3 is CASSLALAGGGETQYF. The CDR3 DNA follows: TGTGCCAGCAGCTTAGCTCTAGCGGGGGGCGGAGAGACCCAGTACTTC.

The rearrangement uses TRBV18 and TRBJ2-7, with 9 bases aligning to TRBD1. Germline lookup yields CDR1 KGHSH and CDR2 LQKENI. This CDR3 has 14 residues. V was clipped by 6 bases and J by 6 bases; unmatched bases: 9. CDR3: CASSGGTGFREQYF. The CDR3 bases are TGTGCCAGCTCCGGCGGGACAGGGTTTCGCGAGCAGTACTTC.

This chain links TRBV6-5 with TRBJ2-6; a weak D match, TRBD1 (5 bases). The germline CDR1 and CDR2 sequences are MNHEY and SVGAGI. The CDR3 sequence is 15 residues long. The germline V and J ends were trimmed by 6 bases and 4 bases, with 13 bases remaining between them. The CDR3 nucleotides are TGTGCCAGCAGCCCAGACAGATCCGGGGCCAACGTCCTGACTTTC. This codes for CASSPDRSGANVLTF.

The chain couples TRBV19 to TRBJ1-5, with TRBD1 matching over 8 bases. This CDR3 contains 14 residues. CDR1 is LNHDA and CDR2 is SQIVND in the germline V gene (reference sequence). V gave up 5 bases and J gave up 9 bases; unmatched junction bases: 9. The CDR3, as DNA: TGTGCCAGTAGTTGGTCAGGGGGCGTGATGCCCCAGCATTTT. Translating gives CASSWSGGVMPQHF.

This rearrangement joins TRBV19 to TRBJ2-3, with 7 bases lining up with TRBD1. Germline trimming cut 3 bases from V and 2 bases from J; bases unmatched to any gene: 2. CDR1 is LNHDA, CDR2 SQIVND, per germline (reference sequence). The CDR3 has 14 amino acids. CDR3 residues: CASSMGQSTDTQYF. CDR3 in DNA: TGTGCCAGTAGTATGGGACAGTCCACAGATACGCAGTATTTT.

This clone came up once. The chain uses TRBV7-9 and TRBJ1-2; maybe TRBD1 (6 bases). CDR1 and CDR2 from the germline V gene are SEHNR and FQNEAQ (reference sequence). The CDR3 is made up of 15 amino acids. V lost 5 bases and J lost 4, with 17 bases in between. The DNA of the CDR3 is TGTGCCAGCAGCACAAGACAGGAATGGGGCTATGGCTACACCTTC. Translated, it gives CASSTRQEWGYGYTF.

The chain couples TRBV14 to TRBJ1-6; D not resolved. Trimming pared 1 base from V and 8 bases from J, leaving 9 bases between. Germline V gene lookup returns CDR1 SGHDN and CDR2 FVKESK. The CDR3 totals 14 residues. CDR3 in DNA: TGTGCCAGCAGCCAAGGCCGGGAATATTCACCCCTCCACTTT. Translation: CASSQGREYSPLHF.

This clone has a single count. The rearrangement joins TRBV5-4 to TRBJ1-2, with a weak D call TRBD1 (6 bases). The CDR3 sequence is 13 residues long. V dropped 3 bases and J dropped 4 bases, with 10 bases sitting between them. CDR1 SGHNT and CDR2 YYREEE come from the germline V gene (reference sequence). The CDR3 DNA is TGTGCCAGCAGCTCCACAGGGACCTATGGCTACACCTTC. This encodes CASSSTGTYGYTF.

This chain joins TRBV18 and TRBJ2-7; TRBD1 aligns across 8 bases. V was pared by 5 bases and J by 7 bases, with 7 bases of the junction left unmatched. CDR3 length equals 13 residues. Germline V gene lookup returns CDR1 KGHSH and CDR2 LQKENI. The CDR3 region is CASSSTGGSEQYF. DNA of the CDR3: TGTGCCAGCTCATCCACAGGGGGTAGTGAGCAGTACTTC.

V and J are TRBV2 and TRBJ2-7; TRBD2 agrees at 9 bases. The junction had 10 bases not matched to a gene; V was cut back by 7 bases and J by 6 bases. There are 14 residues in the CDR3. Per germline, CDR1 SNHLY and CDR2 FYNNEI. This CDR3 reads CASISLGTSTEQYF. Written as DNA, the CDR3 is TGTGCCAGCATTTCGCTCGGGACTAGCACCGAGCAGTACTTC. Looking up the rest from reference TRBV2 and TRBJ2-7 gives the full variable domain: EPEVTQTPSHQVTQMGQEVILRCVPISNHLYFYWYRQILGQKVEFLVSFYNNEISEKSEIFDDQFSVERPDGSNFTLKIRSTKLEDSAMYFCASISLGTSTEQYFGPGTRLTVT.

J is TRBJ2-7 and V is TRBV9; D call uncertain. The CDR3 spans 15 residues. Trimming pared 2 bases from V and 0 bases from J, leaving 12 bases between. The germline V gene encodes CDR1 SGDLS and CDR2 YYNGEE. The chain's CDR3 is CASSVGVYPSYEQYF. The CDR3 nucleotides are TGTGCCAGCAGCGTCGGAGTTTACCCCTCCTACGAGCAGTACTTC.

This chain links TRBV7-9 with TRBJ1-4; D is ambiguous. The CDR3 runs to 14 residues. V was shortened by 2 bases and J by 7 bases, with 11 bases between the two germline ends. The germline V gene encodes CDR1 SEHNR and CDR2 FQNEAQ (reference sequence). The CDR3 sequence: CASSLTRIGEKLFF. The CDR3 bases are TGTGCCAGCAGCTTAACCCGAATCGGTGAAAAACTGTTTTTT.

This sequence joins TRBV4-3 and TRBJ2-7; D might be TRBD1 (6 bases). The V end lost 4 bases, the J end lost 5 bases, and 18 bases lay between the germline ends. The CDR3 is 15 amino acids. Germline V gene sequence: CDR1 LGHNA, CDR2 YSLEER. The CDR3 coding sequence is TGCGCCAGCAGCCTCGACCAGGGGCGGGTCAACGAGCAGTACTTC. Its protein product is CASSLDQGRVNEQYF.

This chain connects TRBV4-3 to TRBJ2-1, with D maybe TRBD1 (5 bases). The germline gives CDR1 LGHNA, CDR2 YSLEER. This CDR3 is built from 14 residues. The V end was cut by 3 bases, the J end by 6 bases, with 12 bases between. CDR3 sequence: CASSHERGSNEQFF. The CDR3 DNA follows: TGCGCCAGCAGCCACGAAAGGGGATCCAATGAGCAGTTCTTC.

The chain has TRBV9 and TRBJ1-4; 8 nucleotides agree with TRBD1. This CDR3 has 16 amino acids. Germline V gene sequence: CDR1 SGDLS, CDR2 YYNGEE. V was clipped by 0 bases and J by 2 bases; unmatched bases: 3. The CDR3 DNA sequence: TGTGCCAGCAGCGTAGCAGGGGGCGAGACTAATGAAAAACTGTTTTTT. It codes for CASSVAGGETNEKLFF.

V usage is TRBV5-1 and J usage is TRBJ2-1; a possible D gene is TRBD2 (6 bases). With 5 bases removed from V and 8 bases from J, the gap between germline ends came to 14 bases. Germline CDR1 is SGHRS and CDR2 is YFSETQ. This CDR3 has 13 residues. The CDR3 region has the DNA TGCGCCAGCAGGGTGGAGGGTCGACATGAGCAGTTCTTC. This codes for CASRVEGRHEQFF.

The gene calls are TRBV9 and TRBJ1-6; D not certain. This CDR3 contains 14 residues. Germline CDR1 SGDLS, CDR2 YYNGEE. Trimming left V 3 bases short and J 0 bases short, with 4 bases between. In DNA, the CDR3 is TGTGCCAGCAGCGACAGCTCCTATAATTCACCCCTCCACTTT. This translates into CASSDSSYNSPLHF.

This chain uses TRBV28 with TRBJ1-3; D is perhaps TRBD1 (5 bases). The CDR3 runs 16 residues. Germline V gene lookup returns CDR1 MDHEN and CDR2 SYDVKM. Trimming removed 6 bases from V and 0 bases from J, with 15 bases in between. The CDR3 loop is CASRPLDSSSGNTIYF. Written as DNA, the CDR3 is TGTGCCAGCAGACCTCTCGACAGCAGCTCTGGAAACACCATATATTTT.